This T cell receptor (beta chain) was documented in a study of T cell responses to AZD1222 COVID-19 vaccine. Germline V gene sequence: CDR1 MDHEN, CDR2 SYDVKM. With 5 bases removed from V and 1 base from J, the gap between germline ends came to 18 bases. CDR3 length equals 17 residues. The data were produced by immunoSEQ multiplex PCR, yet TCRdb's version contains in-frame clones alone and is incomplete. This table has some 110,000 clones, approximately 88% appearing once. The chain uses TRBV28 and TRBJ1-3; D is ambiguous. The sample here was peripheral blood, taken on day 0 of AZD1222 vaccination. This TCR was sampled from an adult in good health. CDR3 protein: CASSRVGGGRSGNTIYF. The CDR3 region has the DNA TGTGCCAGCAGTCGGGTTGGTGGAGGGAGGTCTGGAAACACCATATATTTT.